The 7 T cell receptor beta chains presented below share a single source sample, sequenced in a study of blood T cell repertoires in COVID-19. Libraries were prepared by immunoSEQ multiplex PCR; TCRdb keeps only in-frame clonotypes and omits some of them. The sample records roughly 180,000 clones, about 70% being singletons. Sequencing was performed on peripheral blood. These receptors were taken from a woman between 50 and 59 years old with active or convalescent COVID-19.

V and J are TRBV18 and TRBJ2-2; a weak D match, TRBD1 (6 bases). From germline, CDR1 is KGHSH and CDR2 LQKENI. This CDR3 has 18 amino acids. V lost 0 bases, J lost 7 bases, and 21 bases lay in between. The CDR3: CASSPPTGPIKVGGELFF. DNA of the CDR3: TGTGCCAGCTCACCACCGACAGGCCCCATCAAAGTGGGCGGGGAGCTGTTTTTT.

The DNA for the CDR3 is TGTGCCAGCAGTGAAACCCTGGGGCAGGAGACCCAGTACTTC. Translating it yields CASSETLGQETQYF. The V call is TRBV2, the J call TRBJ2-5, with TRBD1 as a possible D gene (5 bases). Looked up from germline, CDR1 is SNHLY and CDR2 is FYNNEI. The V end was cut by 2 bases, the J end by 5 bases, with 12 bases between. The CDR3 is 14 amino acids.

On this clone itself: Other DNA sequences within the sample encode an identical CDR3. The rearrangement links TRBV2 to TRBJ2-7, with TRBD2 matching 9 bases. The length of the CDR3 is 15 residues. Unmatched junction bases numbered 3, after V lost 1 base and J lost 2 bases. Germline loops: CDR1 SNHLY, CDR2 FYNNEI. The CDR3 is CASSEGLAGTYEQYF. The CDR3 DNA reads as TGTGCCAGCAGTGAAGGGCTAGCGGGGACCTACGAGCAGTACTTC. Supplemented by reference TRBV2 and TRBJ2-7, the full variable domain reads EPEVTQTPSHQVTQMGQEVILRCVPISNHLYFYWYRQILGQKVEFLVSFYNNEISEKSEIFDDQFSVERPDGSNFTLKIRSTKLEDSAMYFCASSEGLAGTYEQYFGPGTRLTVT.

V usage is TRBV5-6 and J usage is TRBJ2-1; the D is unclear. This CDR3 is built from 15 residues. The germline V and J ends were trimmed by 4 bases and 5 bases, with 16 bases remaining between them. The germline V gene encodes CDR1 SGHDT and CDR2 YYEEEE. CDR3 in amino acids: CASSPFKRIDNEQFF. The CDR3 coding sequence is TGTGCCAGCAGCCCATTTAAGAGAATTGACAATGAGCAGTTCTTC.

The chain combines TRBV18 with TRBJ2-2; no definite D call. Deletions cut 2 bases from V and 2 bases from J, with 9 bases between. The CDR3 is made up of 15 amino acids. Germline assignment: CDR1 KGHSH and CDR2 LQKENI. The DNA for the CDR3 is TGTGCCAGCTCACCATTCGAGTCAAACACCGGGGAGCTGTTTTTT. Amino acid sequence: CASSPFESNTGELFF.

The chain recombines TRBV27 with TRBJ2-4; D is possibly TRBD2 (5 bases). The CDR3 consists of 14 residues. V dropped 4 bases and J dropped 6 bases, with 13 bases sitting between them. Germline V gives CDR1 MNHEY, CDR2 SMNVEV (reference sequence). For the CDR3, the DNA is TGTGCCAGCAGTTCCGGGAAGATCGGAAACATTCAGTACTTC. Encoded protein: CASSSGKIGNIQYF.

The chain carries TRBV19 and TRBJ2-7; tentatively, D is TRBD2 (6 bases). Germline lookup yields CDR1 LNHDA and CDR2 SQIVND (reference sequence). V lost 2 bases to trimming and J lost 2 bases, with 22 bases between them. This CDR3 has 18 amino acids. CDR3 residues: CASSIRPPGRGLTYEQYF. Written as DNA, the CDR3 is TGTGCCAGTAGTATAAGGCCCCCGGGAAGGGGACTCACCTACGAGCAGTACTTC.